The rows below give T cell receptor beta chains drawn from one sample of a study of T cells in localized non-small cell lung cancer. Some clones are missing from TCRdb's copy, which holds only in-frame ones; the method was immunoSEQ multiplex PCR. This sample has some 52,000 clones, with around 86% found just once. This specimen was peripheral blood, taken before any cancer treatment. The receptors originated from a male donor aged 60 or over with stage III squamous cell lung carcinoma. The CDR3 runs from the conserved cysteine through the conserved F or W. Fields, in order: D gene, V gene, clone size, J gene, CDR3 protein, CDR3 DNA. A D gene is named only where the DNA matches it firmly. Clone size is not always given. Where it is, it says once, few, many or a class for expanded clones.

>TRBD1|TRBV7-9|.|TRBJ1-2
CASSRGQINYGYTF
TGTGCCAGCAGCCGGGGACAGATTAACTATGGCTACACCTTC
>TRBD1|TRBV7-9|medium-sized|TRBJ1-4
CASRPTGQGGEKLFF
TGTGCCAGCAGACCAACTGGACAGGGAGGAGAAAAACTGTTTTTT
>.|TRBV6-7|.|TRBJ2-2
CASSYAGSAGELFF
TGTGCCAGCAGTTACGCCGGGTCGGCGGGGGAGCTGTTTTTT
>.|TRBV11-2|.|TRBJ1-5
CASSLEANQPQHF
TGTGCCAGCAGCTTAGAGGCCAACCAGCCCCAGCATTTT
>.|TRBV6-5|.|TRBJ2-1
CASSYMGRNEQFF
TGTGCCAGCAGTTACATGGGGAGAAATGAGCAGTTCTTC
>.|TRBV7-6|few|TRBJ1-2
CASSLFDGGYGYTF
TGTGCCAGCAGCTTATTCGACGGAGGCTATGGCTACACCTTC
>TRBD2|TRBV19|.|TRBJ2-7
CATPKASGSYEQYF
TGTGCCACCCCCAAGGCTAGCGGATCCTACGAGCAGTACTTC
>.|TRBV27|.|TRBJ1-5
CASRKETDQPQHF
TGTGCCAGTAGAAAGGAGACGGACCAGCCCCAGCATTTT
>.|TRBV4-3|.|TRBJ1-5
CASSQRYSNQPQHF
TGCGCCAGCAGCCAACGATATAGCAATCAGCCCCAGCATTTT
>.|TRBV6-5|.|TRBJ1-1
CASSWTVNTEAFF
TGTGCCAGCAGTTGGACAGTGAACACTGAAGCTTTCTTT
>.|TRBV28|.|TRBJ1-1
CASSQQGGGTEAFF
TGTGCCAGCAGCCAGCAGGGAGGAGGGACTGAAGCTTTCTTT
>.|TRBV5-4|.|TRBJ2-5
CATNKGGVIQETQYF
TGTGCCACAAATAAGGGCGGGGTGATACAAGAGACCCAGTACTTC
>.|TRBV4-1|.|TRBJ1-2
CASSLIPGHMGGYTF
TGCGCCAGCAGCCTGATACCGGGCCATATGGGGGGCTACACCTTC
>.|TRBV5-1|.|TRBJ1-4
CASSKQEAVNEKLFF
TGCGCCAGCAGCAAACAGGAGGCGGTTAATGAAAAACTGTTTTTT
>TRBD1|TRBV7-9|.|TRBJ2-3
CASSLITGVTDTQYF
TGTGCCAGCAGCTTGATTACAGGGGTCACAGATACGCAGTATTTT
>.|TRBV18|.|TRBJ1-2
CASSPLGTPGDYGYTF
TGTGCCAGCTCACCGCTGGGGACTCCCGGGGACTATGGCTACACCTTC
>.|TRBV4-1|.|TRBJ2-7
CASSQAGYGLGTYEQYF
TGCGCCAGCAGCCAGGCAGGGTATGGGTTGGGGACCTACGAGCAGTACTTC
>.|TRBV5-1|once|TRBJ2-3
CASSLIAEFTDTQYF
TGCGCCAGCAGCTTGATAGCGGAGTTCACAGATACGCAGTATTTT
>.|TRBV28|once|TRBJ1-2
CASSLSTGLFNYGYTF
TGTGCCAGCAGTTTATCTACAGGACTATTTAACTATGGCTACACCTTC
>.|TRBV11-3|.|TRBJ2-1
CASSFSGTYNEQFF
TGTGCCAGCAGCTTTAGCGGCACCTACAATGAGCAGTTCTTC
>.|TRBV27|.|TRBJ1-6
CASSFSGPETSPLHF
TGTGCCAGCAGTTTCTCGGGCCCCGAGACTTCACCCCTCCACTTT
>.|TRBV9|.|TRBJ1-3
CASSVGAREPGNTIYF
TGTGCCAGCAGCGTAGGTGCCCGGGAGCCTGGAAACACCATATATTTT
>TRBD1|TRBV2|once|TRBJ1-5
CASSYGTDYSNQPQHF
TGTGCCAGCAGCTACGGGACAGACTATAGCAATCAGCCCCAGCATTTT
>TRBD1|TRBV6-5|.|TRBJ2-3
CASRHDRGSTQYF
TGTGCCAGCAGGCACGACAGGGGCTCTACGCAGTATTTT
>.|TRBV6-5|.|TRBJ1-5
CASSSTTYSNQPQHF
TGTGCCAGCAGTTCGACCACTTATAGCAATCAGCCCCAGCATTTT
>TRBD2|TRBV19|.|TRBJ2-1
CASHGTSGAYNEQFF
TGTGCCAGCCATGGGACTAGCGGAGCCTACAATGAGCAGTTCTTC
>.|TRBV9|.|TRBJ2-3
CASSVGTTADTQYF
TGTGCCAGCAGCGTAGGGACGACGGCGGATACGCAGTATTTT
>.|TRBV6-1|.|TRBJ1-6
CASSAPKGGGYNSPLHF
TGTGCCAGCAGTGCCCCCAAGGGGGGCGGCTATAATTCACCCCTCCACTTT
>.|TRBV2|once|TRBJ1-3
CASSEARNRGNTIYF
TGTGCCAGCAGTGAAGCGCGGAACAGGGGAAACACCATATATTTT
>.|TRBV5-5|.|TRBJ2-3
CASSSWTRDTQYF
TGTGCCAGCAGCTCCTGGACAAGAGATACGCAGTATTTT